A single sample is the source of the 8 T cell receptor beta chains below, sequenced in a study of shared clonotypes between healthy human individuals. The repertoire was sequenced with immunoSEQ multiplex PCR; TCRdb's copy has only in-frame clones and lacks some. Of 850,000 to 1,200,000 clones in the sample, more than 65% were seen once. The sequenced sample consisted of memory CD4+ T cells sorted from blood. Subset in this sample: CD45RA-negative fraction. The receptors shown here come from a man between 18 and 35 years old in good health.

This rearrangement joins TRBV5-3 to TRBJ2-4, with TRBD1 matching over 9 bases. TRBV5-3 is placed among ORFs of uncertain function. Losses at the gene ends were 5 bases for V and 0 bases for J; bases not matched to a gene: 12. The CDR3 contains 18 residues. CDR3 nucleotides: TGTGCCAGAAGTTCCGGGACAGGGCAACCCTTAGCCAAAAACATTCAGTACTTC. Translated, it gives CARSSGTGQPLAKNIQYF.

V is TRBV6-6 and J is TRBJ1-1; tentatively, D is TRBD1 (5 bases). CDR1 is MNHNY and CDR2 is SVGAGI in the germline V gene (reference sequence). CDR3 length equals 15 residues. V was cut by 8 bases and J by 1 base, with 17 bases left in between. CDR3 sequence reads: CASVGRAQGNTEAFF. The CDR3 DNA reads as TGTGCCAGCGTGGGGAGGGCTCAGGGGAACACTGAAGCTTTCTTT.

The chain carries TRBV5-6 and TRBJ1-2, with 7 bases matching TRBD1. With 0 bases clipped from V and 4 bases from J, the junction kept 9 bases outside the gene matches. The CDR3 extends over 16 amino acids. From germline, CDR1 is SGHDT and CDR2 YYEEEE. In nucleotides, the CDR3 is TGTGCCAGCAGCTTGGGGGGACAGACTGTTGGCTATGGCTACACCTTC. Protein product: CASSLGGQTVGYGYTF.

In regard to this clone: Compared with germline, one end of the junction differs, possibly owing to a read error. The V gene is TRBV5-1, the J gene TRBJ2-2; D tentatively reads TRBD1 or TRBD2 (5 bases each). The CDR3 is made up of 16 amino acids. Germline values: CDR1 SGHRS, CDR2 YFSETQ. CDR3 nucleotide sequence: TGCGCCAGCAGCCTCCTGGCAGGGAGAAACAGCGGGGAGCTGTTTTTT. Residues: CASSLLAGRNSGELFF.

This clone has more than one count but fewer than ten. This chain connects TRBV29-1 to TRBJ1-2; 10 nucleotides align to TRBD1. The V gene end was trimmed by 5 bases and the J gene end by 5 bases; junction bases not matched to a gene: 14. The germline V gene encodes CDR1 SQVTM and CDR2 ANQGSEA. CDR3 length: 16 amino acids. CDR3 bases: TGCAGCGTTAAGGACAGGGGGGATCAGTCCCCATATGGCTACACCTTC. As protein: CSVKDRGDQSPYGYTF.

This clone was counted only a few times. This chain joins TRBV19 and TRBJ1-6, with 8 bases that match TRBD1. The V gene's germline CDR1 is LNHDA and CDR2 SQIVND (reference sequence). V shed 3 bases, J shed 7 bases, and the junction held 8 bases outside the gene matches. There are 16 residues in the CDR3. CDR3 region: CASSIWVPGGNSPLHF. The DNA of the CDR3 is TGTGCCAGTAGTATTTGGGTGCCAGGGGGCAATTCACCCCTCCACTTT.

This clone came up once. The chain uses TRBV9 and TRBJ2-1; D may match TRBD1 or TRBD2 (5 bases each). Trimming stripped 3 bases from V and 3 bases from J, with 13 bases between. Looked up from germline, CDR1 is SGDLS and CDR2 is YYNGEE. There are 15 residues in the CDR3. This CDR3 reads CASSGRDGNYNEQFF. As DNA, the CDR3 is TGTGCCAGCAGCGGCCGGGACGGAAACTACAATGAGCAGTTCTTC.

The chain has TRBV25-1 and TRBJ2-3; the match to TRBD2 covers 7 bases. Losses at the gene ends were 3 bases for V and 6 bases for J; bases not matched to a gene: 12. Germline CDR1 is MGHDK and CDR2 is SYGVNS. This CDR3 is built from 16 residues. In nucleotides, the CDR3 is TGTGCCAGCAGTGACGGGAGGAACTCCTATCTGGATACGCAGTATTTT. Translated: CASSDGRNSYLDTQYF. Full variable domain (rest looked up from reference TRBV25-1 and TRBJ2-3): EADIYQTPRYLVIGTGKKITLECSQTMGHDKMYWYQQDPGMELHLIHYSYGVNSTEKGDLSSESTVSRIRTEHFPLTLESARPSHTSQYLCASSDGRNSYLDTQYFGPGTRLTVL.